Below, one T cell receptor beta chain is given with its context. Its antigen is currently unknown. These data are taken from a study of beta chain features in type 1 diabetes. Investigators reverse transcribed all isolated RNA, so they sequenced expressed TCRB transcripts. This table comes from immunoSEQ multiplex PCR, and its TCRdb copy is limited to in-frame clones, with some not included. The sample has 130,000 or so clones; about a tenth are singletons. Study conclusions and caveats: Cells with high TCR expression could be over-represented by cDNA sequencing.

Deletions cut 5 bases from V and 4 bases from J, with 14 bases between. There are 14 residues in the CDR3. CDR1 is ENHRY, CDR2 SYGVKD, per germline. Sample: central memory CD4+ T cells from blood. The TCR originated in a middle-aged woman in good health. J is TRBJ1-1 and V is TRBV10-3, with D possibly matching TRBD1 (6 bases). The CDR3 reads CAISRTGKGTEAFF. The CDR3, as DNA: TGTGCCATCAGTCGCACAGGGAAGGGCACTGAAGCTTTCTTT.